These T cell receptor beta chains were read from a single sample in a study of vaccination and CD4 T cells after COVID-19. TCRdb analysed the PCR reads with MiXCR anew, one entry per CDR3 protein. The sample yields about 21,000 distinct CDR3 sequences, less than 55% seen once. Their cognate antigens are unknown. The sample was CD4+ T cells from blood, cultured in vitro. The source of these receptors is a human donor who had recovered from COVID-19. Both conserved end residues are part of each CDR3. D genes are given only for firm matches. Clone size is stated in some rows and not others, as once, few, many or a class when expanded.

v_gene	d_gene	abundance	j_gene	CDR3nt	CDR3aa
TRBV20-1	TRBD1	few	TRBJ1-2	TGCAGTGCTAGAGTTAGGAGCCCAGGGACAGGGGCCAGAGAACATGGCTACACCTTC	CSARVRSPGTGAREHGYTF
TRBV6-2/TRBV6-3	-	-	TRBJ1-1	TGTGCCAGCAGTACCCCACAGGGGAACACTGAAGCTTTCTTT	CASSTPQGNTEAFF
TRBV20-1	TRBD2	few	TRBJ2-7	TGCAGTGCTAGAAAGAGAGGAGCGGGGGCCCTCAGGTACGAGCAGTACTTC	CSARKRGAGALRYEQYF
TRBV19	TRBD1	few	TRBJ1-2	TGTGCCAGTAGCCCCAACCCCACAGGGGTGGACTATGGCTACACCTTC	CASSPNPTGVDYGYTF
TRBV27	-	few	TRBJ2-2	TGTGCCAGCAGTTTAGGACATTACTCAAACACCGGGGAGCTGTTTTTT	CASSLGHYSNTGELFF
TRBV18	-	-	TRBJ2-3	TGTGCCAGCTCACCTATAGGGGGCACAGATACGCAGTATTTT	CASSPIGGTDTQYF
TRBV6-2/TRBV6-3	-	-	TRBJ1-2	TGTGCCAGCAGTCACGGCATCCAGGGCCCGGTCAGCTACACCTTC	CASSHGIQGPVSYTF
TRBV28	-	-	TRBJ2-7	TGTGCCAGCAGTCCTCCACCGATGGGGCGTCTCGAGCAGTACTTC	CASSPPPMGRLEQYF
TRBV6-1	-	-	TRBJ2-3	TGTGCCAGCAGTCGGGGGACCGTAGCCACAGATACGCAGTATTTT	CASSRGTVATDTQYF
TRBV9	TRBD2	-	TRBJ2-1	TGTGCCAGCAGCGTAGATGGTAGCGGGAGGGCCGGTGAGCAGTTCTTC	CASSVDGSGRAGEQFF
TRBV7-8	-	-	TRBJ1-2	TGTGCCAGCAGCTTAACCTCCCCCGGGACGGATGGCTACACCTTC	CASSLTSPGTDGYTF
TRBV20-1	TRBD2	-	TRBJ2-2	TGCAGTGCTTACCTTCTTAGCGGGGGGGCCACCGGGGAGCTGTTTTTT	CSAYLLSGGATGELFF
TRBV24-1	-	-	TRBJ1-5	TGTGCCACCAGCCGAGGCCGCAATCAGCCCCAGCATTTT	CATSRGRNQPQHF
TRBV6-1	-	-	TRBJ1-1	TGTGCCAGCAGTGAGGGTGAAGCTTTCTTT	CASSEGEAFF
TRBV5-1	-	few	TRBJ1-1	TGCGCCAGCAGCTGGGGGGTGGCGGACACTGAAGCTTTCTTT	CASSWGVADTEAFF
TRBV15	TRBD1	few	TRBJ1-6	TGTGCCACCAGCAGACTCACAGGGGCTAGGAATTCACCCCTCCACTTT	CATSRLTGARNSPLHF